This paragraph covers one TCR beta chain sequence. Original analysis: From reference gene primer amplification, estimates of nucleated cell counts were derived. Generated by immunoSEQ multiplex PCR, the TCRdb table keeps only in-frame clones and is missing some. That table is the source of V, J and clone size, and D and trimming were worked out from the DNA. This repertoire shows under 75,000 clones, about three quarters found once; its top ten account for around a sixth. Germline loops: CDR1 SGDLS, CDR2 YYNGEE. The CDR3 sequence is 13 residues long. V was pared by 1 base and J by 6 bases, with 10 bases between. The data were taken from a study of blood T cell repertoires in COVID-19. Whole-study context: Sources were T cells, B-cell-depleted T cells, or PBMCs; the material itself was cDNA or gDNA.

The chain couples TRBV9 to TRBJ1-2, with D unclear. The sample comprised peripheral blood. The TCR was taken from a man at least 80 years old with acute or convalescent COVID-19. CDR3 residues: CASSVHPEDGYTF. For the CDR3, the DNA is TGTGCCAGCAGCGTACACCCAGAAGATGGCTACACCTTC.